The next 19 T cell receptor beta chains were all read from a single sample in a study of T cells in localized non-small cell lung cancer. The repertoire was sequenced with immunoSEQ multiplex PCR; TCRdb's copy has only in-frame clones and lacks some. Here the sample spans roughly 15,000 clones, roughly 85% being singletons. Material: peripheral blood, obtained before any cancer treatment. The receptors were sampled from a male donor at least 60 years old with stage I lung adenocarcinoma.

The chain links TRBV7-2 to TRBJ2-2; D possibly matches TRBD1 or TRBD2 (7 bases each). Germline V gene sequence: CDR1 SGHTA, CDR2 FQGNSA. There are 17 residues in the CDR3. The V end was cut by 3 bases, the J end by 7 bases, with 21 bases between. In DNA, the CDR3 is TGTGCCAGCAGCTTGGGAGGGGGCGGAAGGATCCTCGGGGAGCTGTTTTTT. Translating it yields CASSLGGGGRILGELFF.

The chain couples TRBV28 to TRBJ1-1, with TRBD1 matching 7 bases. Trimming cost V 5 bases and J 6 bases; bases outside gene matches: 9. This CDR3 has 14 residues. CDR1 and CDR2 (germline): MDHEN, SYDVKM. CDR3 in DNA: TGTGCCAGCAGTCCTGCGGGGCAGGGGGCTGAAGCTTTCTTT. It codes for CASSPAGQGAEAFF.

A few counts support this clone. The CDR3 bases are TGTGCCAGCAGTTTAAGGGTAAGGAATCAGCCCCAGCATTTT. Translated, it gives CASSLRVRNQPQHF. The chain uses TRBV28 and TRBJ1-5; no firm D call. CDR1 is MDHEN and CDR2 is SYDVKM in the germline V gene. Trimming cost V 2 bases and J 4 bases, with 9 bases left between them. There are 14 residues in the CDR3.

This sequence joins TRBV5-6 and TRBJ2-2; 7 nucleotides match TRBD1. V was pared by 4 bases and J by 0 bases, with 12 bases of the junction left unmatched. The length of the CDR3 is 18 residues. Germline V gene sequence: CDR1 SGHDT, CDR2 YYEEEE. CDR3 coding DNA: TGTGCCAGCAGCCAACCGGGACAGAGATACGCGAACACCGGGGAGCTGTTTTTT. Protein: CASSQPGQRYANTGELFF.

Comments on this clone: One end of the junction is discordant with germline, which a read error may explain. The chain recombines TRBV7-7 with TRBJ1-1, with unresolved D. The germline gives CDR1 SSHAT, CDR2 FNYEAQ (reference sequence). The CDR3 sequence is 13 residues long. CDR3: CASSFSTDTEAFF. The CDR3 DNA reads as TGTGCTAGCAGCTTTAGCACAGACACTGAAGCTTTCTTT.

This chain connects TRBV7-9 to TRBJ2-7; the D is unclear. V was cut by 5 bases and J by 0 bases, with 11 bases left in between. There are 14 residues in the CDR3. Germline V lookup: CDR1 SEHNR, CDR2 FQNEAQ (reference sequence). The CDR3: CASSVGDTSYEQYF. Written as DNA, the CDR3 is TGTGCCAGCAGCGTCGGAGACACCTCCTACGAGCAGTACTTC.

The CDR3 region has the DNA TGTGCCAGCAGCGCGACCGGGGGGGTGAACACTGAAGCTTTCTTT. Protein: CASSATGGVNTEAFF. This sequence joins TRBV9 and TRBJ1-1, with D possibly TRBD1 on 5 matching bases. This CDR3 spans 15 amino acids. The V end was cut by 3 bases, the J end by 0 bases, with 12 bases between. In germline, CDR1 is SGDLS, CDR2 YYNGEE.

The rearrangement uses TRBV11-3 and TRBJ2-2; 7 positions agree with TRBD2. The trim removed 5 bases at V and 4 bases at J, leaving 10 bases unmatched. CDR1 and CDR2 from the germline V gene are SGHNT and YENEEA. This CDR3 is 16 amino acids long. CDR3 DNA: TGTGCCAGCAGCCCAGGGAGGGGTTATGGCACCGGGGAGCTGTTTTTT. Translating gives CASSPGRGYGTGELFF.

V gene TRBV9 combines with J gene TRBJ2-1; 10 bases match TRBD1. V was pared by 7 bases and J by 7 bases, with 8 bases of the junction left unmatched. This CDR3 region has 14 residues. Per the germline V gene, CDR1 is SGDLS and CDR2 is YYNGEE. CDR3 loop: CASGPGQGSNEQFF. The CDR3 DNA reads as TGTGCCAGCGGACCGGGACAGGGGTCTAATGAGCAGTTCTTC.

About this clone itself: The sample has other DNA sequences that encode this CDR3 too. CDR3 sequence (DNA): TGTGCCAGCAGTGAGGGACTTAACACCGGGGAGCTGTTTTTT. This encodes CASSEGLNTGELFF. The gene calls are TRBV6-4 and TRBJ2-2; tentative D call: TRBD2 (6 bases). The V end lost 3 bases, the J end lost 2 bases, and 7 bases lay between the germline ends. There are 14 residues in the CDR3. Per germline, CDR1 MRHNA and CDR2 SNTAGT.

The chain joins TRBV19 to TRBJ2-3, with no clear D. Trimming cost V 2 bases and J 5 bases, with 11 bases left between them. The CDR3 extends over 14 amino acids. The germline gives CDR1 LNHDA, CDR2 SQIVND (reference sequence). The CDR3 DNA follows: TGTGCCAGTAGTATATTATCGGTTCGAGATACGCAGTATTTT. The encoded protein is CASSILSVRDTQYF.

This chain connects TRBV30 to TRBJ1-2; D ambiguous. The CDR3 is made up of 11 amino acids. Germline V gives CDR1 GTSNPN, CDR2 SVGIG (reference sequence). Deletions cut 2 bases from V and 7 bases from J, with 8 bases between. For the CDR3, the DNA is TGTGCCTGGAGTATTGGCTCTGGCTACACCTTC. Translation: CAWSIGSGYTF. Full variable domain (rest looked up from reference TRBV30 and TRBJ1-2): SQTIHQWPATLVQPVGSPLSLECTVEGTSNPNLYWYRQAAGRGLQLLFYSVGIGQISSEVPQNLSASRPQDRQFILSSKKLLLSDSGFYLCAWSIGSGYTFGSGTRLTVV.

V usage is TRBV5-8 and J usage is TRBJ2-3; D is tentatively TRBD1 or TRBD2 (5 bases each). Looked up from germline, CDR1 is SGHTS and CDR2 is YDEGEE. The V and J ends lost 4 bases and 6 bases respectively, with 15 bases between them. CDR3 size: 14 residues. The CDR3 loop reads CASSTFTRGDTQYF. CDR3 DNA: TGTGCCAGCAGCACCTTCACGAGGGGCGATACGCAGTATTTT. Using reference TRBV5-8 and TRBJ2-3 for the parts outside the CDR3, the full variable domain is EAGVTQSPTHLIKTRGQQATLRCSPISGHTSVYWYQQALGLGLQFLLWYDEGEERNRGNFPPRFSGRQFPNYSSELNVNALELEDSALYLCASSTFTRGDTQYFGPGTRLTVL.

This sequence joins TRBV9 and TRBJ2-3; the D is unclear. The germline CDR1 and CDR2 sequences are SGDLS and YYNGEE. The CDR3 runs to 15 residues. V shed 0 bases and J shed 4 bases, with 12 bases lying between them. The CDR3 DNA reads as TGTGCCAGCAGCGTAGGCTCTCGGCTCCCAGATACGCAGTATTTT. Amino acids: CASSVGSRLPDTQYF.

Here the CDR3 reads CASSLGLAGPYEQYF. In nucleotides, the CDR3 is TGTGCCAGCAGTTTAGGTCTAGCGGGACCTTACGAGCAGTACTTC. The chain has TRBV6-6 and TRBJ2-7; the match to TRBD2 covers 9 bases. Germline lookup yields CDR1 MNHNY and CDR2 SVGAGI (reference sequence). This CDR3 region has 15 residues. With V trimmed by 4 bases and J by 4 bases, 8 bases remained unmatched.

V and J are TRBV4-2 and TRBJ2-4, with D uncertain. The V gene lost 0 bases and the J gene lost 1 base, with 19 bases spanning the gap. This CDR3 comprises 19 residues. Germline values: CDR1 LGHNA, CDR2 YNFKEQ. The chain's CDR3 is CASSQDPGWVSLAKNIQYF. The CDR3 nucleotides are TGTGCCAGCAGCCAAGATCCGGGCTGGGTTAGCCTCGCCAAAAACATTCAGTACTTC.

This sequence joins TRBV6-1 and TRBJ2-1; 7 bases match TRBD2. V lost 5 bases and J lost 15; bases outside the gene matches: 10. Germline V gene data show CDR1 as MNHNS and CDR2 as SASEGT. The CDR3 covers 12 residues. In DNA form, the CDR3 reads TGTGCCAGCAGTTGGGAGCGGGGCAAATCGTTCTTC. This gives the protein CASSWERGKSFF.

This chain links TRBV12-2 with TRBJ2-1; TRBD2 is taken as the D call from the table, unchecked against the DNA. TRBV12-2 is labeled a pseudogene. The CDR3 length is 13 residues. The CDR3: CASREGTRDEQFF. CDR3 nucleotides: TGTGCAAGTCGCGAGGGAACCCGAGATGAGCAGTTCTTC.

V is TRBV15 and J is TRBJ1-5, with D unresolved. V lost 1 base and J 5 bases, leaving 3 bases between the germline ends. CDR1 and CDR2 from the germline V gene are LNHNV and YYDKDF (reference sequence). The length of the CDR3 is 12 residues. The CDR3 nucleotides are TGTGCCACCAGCAGAGCCGATCAGCCCCAGCATTTT. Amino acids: CATSRADQPQHF.